This is a list of T cell receptor beta chains from one sample in a study of human T cells and chemical hapten exposure. TCRdb recomputed calls from the 5' RACE reads with MiXCR, one row per CDR3 protein. The sample records about 140,000 distinct CDR3 sequences, 4.1% being singletons. These TCRs come from a female donor in good health. Each CDR3 is given with its conserved first and last residue. The D gene is left open where the match is weak. Clone size appears in some rows only: once, few, many, or a class for an expanded clone.

D gene | clone size | J gene | V gene | CDR3 protein
- | many | TRBJ2-2 | TRBV19 | CASSSQGRAGELFF
TRBD1 | many | TRBJ1-6 | TRBV6-1 | CASGGTGENSPLHF
- | many | TRBJ1-1 | TRBV20-1 | CSASRALGGTEAFF
- | many | TRBJ2-7 | TRBV29-1 | CSASGVSYEQYF
TRBD2 | many | TRBJ2-7 | TRBV12-3/TRBV12-4 | CASSFRTSGGIYEQYF
TRBD1 | many | TRBJ1-1 | TRBV4-1 | CASSQAYGQVNTEAFF
- | many | TRBJ2-6 | TRBV6-2/TRBV6-3 | CASRRGGANVLTF
TRBD1 | many | TRBJ1-6 | TRBV5-4 | CASSLETGNSPLHF
- | - | TRBJ2-2 | TRBV4-3 | CASSQDPRTNTGELFF
- | many | TRBJ2-3 | TRBV20-1 | CSAKDGPTDTQYF
TRBD2 | - | TRBJ2-3 | TRBV5-1 | CASSLGTSEQADTQYF
TRBD1 | many | TRBJ2-3 | TRBV19 | CASSMTGADTQYF
TRBD2 | many | TRBJ2-3 | TRBV12-3/TRBV12-4 | CAIRGGADTQYF
- | many | TRBJ1-5 | TRBV2 | CASSEGSAKGNQPQHF
- | many | TRBJ2-1 | TRBV5-1 | CASSLGGPHNEQFF
- | many | TRBJ1-5 | TRBV19 | CASSIDGNQPQHF
TRBD1 | many | TRBJ2-2 | TRBV5-4 | CASSRRPGTGDTGELFF
- | many | TRBJ1-5 | TRBV15 | CATGRDNQPQHF
- | many | TRBJ1-6 | TRBV6-1 | CASSEARAGANSPLHF
TRBD2 | once | TRBJ2-5 | TRBV7-2 | CASSRDYTSRETQYF
TRBD1 | - | TRBJ2-1 | TRBV2 | CASSDGTGGAYNEQFF
- | - | TRBJ2-1 | TRBV5-1 | CASSLYADEQFF
- | many | TRBJ2-3 | TRBV28 | CAGTDPGTDTQYF
TRBD1 | many | TRBJ1-1 | TRBV7-8 | CASSPSPGQGMNTEAFF
- | - | TRBJ2-3 | TRBV28 | CASSSRIDPTDTQYF
- | many | TRBJ1-1 | TRBV7-9 | CASSLLGPYTEAFF
TRBD1 | few | TRBJ2-2 | TRBV27 | CASTRTGRGTGELFF
TRBD2 | many | TRBJ2-3 | TRBV12-3/TRBV12-4 | CASSLNSGGLNTDTQYF
- | few | TRBJ2-1 | TRBV28 | CASSWNPYNEQFF
- | many | TRBJ1-1 | TRBV2 | CASSKTMNTEAFF
- | many | TRBJ2-1 | TRBV5-8 | CASSLMTNRYNEQFF
- | many | TRBJ1-2 | TRBV12-3/TRBV12-4 | CASSTDFNYGYTF
TRBD1 | many | TRBJ1-2 | TRBV5-1 | CASSTGDRSYGYTF
TRBD1 | many | TRBJ1-3 | TRBV25-1 | CASRDSLSGNTIYF
- | many | TRBJ2-1 | TRBV9 | CASSVGLGNEQFF
- | many | TRBJ2-3 | TRBV29-1 | CSVARRTVDTQYF
- | many | TRBJ2-1 | TRBV7-9 | CASSLGSTGSYNEQFF
- | many | TRBJ1-5 | TRBV18 | CASSRQVLSNQPQHF
- | medium-sized | TRBJ1-1 | TRBV6-2/TRBV6-3 | CASSSQGINTEAFF
TRBD1 | many | TRBJ1-2 | TRBV4-3 | CASSQRQGLNYGYTF
- | many | TRBJ2-7 | TRBV3-1 | CASSRVHEQYF
- | many | TRBJ1-5 | TRBV4-3 | CASRASRISNQPQHF
- | many | TRBJ2-7 | TRBV13 | CASSLGGGFYEQYF
- | many | TRBJ1-1 | TRBV7-2 | CASSFSLSTEAFF
- | - | TRBJ1-1 | TRBV21-1 | CAGLRDRGWAAFF